Given below is one T cell receptor (beta chain) in context. This entry comes from a study of CXCR3-negative and CXCR3-positive naive CD8 T cells. The CDR3 is made up of 17 amino acids. Per germline, CDR1 SQVTM and CDR2 ANQGSEA. The TRB libraries of cDNA were built by UMI-labeled 5' RACE. Following a re-call of the 5' RACE reads, TCRdb has one entry per CDR3 protein and lacks DNA. Here the sample table reports around 140,000 distinct CDR3 sequences. This clonotype originated in a human donor in good health. Some clones in this sample may be carry-over from other donors' samples. Sequencing used naive CXCR3- CD8+ T cells from blood. Subset reported: CD45RO-CCR7+CD27+CD95- naive CD8+ T cells lacking CXCR3 (TNR3-). The rearrangement links TRBV29-1 to TRBJ2-1; TCRdb designates TRBD2, a call that cannot be tested without DNA. CDR3 sequence: CSVRPVAGARSYNEQFF.